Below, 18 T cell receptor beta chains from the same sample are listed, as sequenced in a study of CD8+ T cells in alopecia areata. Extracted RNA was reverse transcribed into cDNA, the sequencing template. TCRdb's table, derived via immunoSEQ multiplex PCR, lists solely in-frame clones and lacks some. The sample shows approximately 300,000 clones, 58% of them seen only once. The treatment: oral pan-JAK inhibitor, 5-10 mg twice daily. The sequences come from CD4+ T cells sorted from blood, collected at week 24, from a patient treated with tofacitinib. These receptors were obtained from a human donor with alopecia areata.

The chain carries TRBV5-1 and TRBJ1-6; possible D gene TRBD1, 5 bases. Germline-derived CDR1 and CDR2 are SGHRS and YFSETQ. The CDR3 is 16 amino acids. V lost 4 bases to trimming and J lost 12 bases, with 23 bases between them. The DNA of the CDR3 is TGCGCCAGCAGCCCTGTATTTGGGGACGCGGATTTACCCCTCCACTTT. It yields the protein CASSPVFGDADLPLHF.

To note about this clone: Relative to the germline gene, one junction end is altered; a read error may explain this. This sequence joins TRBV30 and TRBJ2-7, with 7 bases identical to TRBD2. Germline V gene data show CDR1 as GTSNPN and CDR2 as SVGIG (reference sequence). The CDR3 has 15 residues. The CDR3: CTWSKRDWGGYEQYF. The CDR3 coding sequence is TGTACCTGGAGTAAAAGGGACTGGGGGGGATACGAGCAGTACTTC.

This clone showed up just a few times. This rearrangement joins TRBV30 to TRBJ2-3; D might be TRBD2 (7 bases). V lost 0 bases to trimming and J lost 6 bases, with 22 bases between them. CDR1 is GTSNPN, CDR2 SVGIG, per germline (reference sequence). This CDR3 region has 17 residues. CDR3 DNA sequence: TGTGCCTGGAGTGTACCCCTCGGCGGGGGCCCGCTGGATACGCAGTATTTT. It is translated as CAWSVPLGGGPLDTQYF.

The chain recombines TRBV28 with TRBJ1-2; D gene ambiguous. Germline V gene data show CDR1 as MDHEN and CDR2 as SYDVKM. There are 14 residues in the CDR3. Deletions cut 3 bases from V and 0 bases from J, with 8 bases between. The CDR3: CASSLVGANYGYTF. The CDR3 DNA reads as TGTGCCAGCAGTTTGGTCGGAGCTAACTATGGCTACACCTTC.

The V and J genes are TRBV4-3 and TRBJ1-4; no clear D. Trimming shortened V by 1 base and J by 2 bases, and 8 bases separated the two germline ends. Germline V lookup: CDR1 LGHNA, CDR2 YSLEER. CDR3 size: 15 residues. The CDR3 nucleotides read TGCGCCAGCAGCCAAGTAGGGAGCACTAATGAAAAACTGTTTTTT. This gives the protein CASSQVGSTNEKLFF.

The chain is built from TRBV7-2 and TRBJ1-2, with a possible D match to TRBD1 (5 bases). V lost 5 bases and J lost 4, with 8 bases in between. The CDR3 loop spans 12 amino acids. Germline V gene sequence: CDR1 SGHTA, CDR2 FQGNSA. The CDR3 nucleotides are TGTGCCAGCAGCCCGGGGGTCTATGGCTACACCTTC. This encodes CASSPGVYGYTF.

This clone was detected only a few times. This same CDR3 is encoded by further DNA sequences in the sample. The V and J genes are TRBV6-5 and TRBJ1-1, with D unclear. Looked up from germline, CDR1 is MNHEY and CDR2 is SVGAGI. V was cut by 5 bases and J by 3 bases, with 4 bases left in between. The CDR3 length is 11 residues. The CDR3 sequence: CASSRDTEAFF. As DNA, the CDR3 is TGTGCCAGCAGTCGGGACACTGAAGCTTTCTTT.

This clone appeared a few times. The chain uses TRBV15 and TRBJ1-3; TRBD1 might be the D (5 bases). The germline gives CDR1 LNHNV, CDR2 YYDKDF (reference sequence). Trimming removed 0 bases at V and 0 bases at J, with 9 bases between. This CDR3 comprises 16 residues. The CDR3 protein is CATSRDPQGSGNTIYF. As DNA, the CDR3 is TGTGCCACCAGCAGAGATCCCCAGGGCTCTGGAAACACCATATATTTT.

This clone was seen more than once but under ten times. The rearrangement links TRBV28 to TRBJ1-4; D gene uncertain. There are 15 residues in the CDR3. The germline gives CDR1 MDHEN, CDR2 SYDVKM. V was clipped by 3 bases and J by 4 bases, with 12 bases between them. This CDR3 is CASSFKGKLNEKLFF. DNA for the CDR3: TGTGCCAGCAGTTTTAAGGGCAAACTTAATGAAAAACTGTTTTTT.

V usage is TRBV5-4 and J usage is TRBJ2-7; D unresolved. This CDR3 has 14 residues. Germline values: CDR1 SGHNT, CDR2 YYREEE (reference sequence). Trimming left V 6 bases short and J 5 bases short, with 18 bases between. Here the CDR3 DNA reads TGTGCCAGCACCTCGGGCGGAGCAGGCAACGAGCAGTACTTC. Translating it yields CASTSGGAGNEQYF.

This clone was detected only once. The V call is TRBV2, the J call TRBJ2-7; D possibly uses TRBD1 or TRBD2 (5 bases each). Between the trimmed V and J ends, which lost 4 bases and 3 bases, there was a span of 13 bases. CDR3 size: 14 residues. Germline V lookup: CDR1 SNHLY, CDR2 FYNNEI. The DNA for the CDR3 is TGTGCCAGCAGTGGGTCCCTGGGGGACTACGAGCAGTACTTC. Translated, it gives CASSGSLGDYEQYF.

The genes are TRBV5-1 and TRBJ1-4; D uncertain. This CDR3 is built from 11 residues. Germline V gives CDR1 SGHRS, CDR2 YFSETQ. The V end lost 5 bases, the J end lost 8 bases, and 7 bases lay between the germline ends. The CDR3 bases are TGCGCCAGCAGGGAGGGAGAAAAACTGTTTTTT. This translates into CASREGEKLFF.

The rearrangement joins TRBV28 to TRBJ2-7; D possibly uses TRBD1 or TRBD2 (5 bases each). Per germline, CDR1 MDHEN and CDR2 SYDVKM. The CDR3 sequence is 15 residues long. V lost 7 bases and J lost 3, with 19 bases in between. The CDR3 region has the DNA TGTGCCAGCAAAGAACGAGGGGCAGGCAGCTACGAGCAGTACTTC. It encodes CASKERGAGSYEQYF.

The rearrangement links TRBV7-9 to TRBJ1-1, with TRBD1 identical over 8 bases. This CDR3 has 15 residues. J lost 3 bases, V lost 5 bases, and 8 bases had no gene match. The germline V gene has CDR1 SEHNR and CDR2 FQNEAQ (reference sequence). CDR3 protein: CASSPSTGVYTEAFF. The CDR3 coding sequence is TGTGCCAGCAGCCCCTCGACAGGGGTCTACACTGAAGCTTTCTTT.

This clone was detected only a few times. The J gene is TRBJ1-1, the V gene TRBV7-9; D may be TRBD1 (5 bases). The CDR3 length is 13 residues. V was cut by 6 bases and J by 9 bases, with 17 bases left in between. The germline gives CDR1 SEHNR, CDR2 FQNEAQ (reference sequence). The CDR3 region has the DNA TGTGCCAGCAGTTGGACGGGGGTCCCGAAAGCTTTCTTT. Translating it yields CASSWTGVPKAFF.

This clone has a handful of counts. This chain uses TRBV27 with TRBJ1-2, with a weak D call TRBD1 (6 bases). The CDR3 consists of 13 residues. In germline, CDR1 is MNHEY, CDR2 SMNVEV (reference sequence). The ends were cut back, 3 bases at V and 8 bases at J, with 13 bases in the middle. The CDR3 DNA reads TGTGCCAGCAGTTTCAAGGGGGATACGGGCTACACCTTC. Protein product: CASSFKGDTGYTF.

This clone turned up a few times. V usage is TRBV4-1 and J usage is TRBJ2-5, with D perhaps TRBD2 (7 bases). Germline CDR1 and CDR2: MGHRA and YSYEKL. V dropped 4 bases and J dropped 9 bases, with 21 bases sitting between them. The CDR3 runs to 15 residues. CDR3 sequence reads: CASSLGEGVKGPQYF. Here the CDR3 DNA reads TGCGCCAGCAGCCTCGGGGAGGGGGTTAAAGGACCCCAGTACTTC.

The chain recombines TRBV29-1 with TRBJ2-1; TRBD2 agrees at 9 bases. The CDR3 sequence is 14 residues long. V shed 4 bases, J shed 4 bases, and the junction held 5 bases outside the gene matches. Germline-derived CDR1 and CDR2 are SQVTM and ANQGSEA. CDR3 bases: TGCAGCGTTGCCGGACTAGCGACTTACAATGAGCAGTTCTTC. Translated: CSVAGLATYNEQFF.